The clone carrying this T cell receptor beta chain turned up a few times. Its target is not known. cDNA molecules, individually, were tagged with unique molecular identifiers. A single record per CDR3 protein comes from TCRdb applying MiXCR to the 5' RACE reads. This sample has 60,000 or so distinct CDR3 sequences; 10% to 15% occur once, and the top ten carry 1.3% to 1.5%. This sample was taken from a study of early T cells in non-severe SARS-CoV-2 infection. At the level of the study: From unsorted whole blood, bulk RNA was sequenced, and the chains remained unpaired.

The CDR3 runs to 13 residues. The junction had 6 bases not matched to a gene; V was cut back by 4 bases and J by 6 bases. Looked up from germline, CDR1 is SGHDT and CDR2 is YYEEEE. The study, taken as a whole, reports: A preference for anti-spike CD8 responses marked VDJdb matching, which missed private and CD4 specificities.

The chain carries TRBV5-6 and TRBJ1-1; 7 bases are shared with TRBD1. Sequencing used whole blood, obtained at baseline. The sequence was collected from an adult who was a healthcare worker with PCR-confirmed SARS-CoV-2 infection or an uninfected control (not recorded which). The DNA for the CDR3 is TGTGCCAGCAGCCCGACAGGGTTTCCTGAAGCTTTCTTT. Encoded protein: CASSPTGFPEAFF.